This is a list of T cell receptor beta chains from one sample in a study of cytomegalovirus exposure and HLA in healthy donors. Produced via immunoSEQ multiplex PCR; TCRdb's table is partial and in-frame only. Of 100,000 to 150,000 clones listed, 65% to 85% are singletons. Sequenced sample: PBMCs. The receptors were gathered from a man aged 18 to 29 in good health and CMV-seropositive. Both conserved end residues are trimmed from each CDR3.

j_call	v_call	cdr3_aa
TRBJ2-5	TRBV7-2	ASSLGGLAAETQY
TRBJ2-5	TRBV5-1	ASSLGTGVGETQY
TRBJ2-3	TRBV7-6	ASSLDLAGGMDTQY
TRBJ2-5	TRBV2	AVAGGAGETQY
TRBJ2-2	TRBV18	ASSPPEGGELF
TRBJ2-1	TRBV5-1	ASSPVGYNEQF
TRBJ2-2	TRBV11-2	ASSLGLAGAVGELF
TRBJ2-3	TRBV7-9	ASSIPGLAGTDTQY
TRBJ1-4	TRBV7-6	ASSPHVTRTNEKLF
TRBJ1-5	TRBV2	ASSEGARQGAFSGNQPQH
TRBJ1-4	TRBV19	ATRQGANEKLF
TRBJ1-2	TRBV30	AWSVVSGYGYT
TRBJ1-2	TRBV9	ASAGAGYT
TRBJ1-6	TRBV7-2	ASSLAGARFSPLH
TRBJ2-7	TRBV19	ASSGPRGGGRYEQY
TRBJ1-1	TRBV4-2	ASSQDAQYNTEAF
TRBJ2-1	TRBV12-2	ASRSPRTFPLSGRYNEQF
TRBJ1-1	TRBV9	ASSVDPRMNTEAF
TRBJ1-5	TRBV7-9	ASSLVGVGGNQPQH
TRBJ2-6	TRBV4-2	ASSQDPGGVSGANVLT
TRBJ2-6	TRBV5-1	ASSLGTGNSGANVLT
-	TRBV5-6	ASSLVRVRGSEQY
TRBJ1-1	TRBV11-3	ASSSSTLNTEAF
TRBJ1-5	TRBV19	ASSQVGQQEQPQH
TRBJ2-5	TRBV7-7	ASSLTGGETQY
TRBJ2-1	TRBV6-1	ASSDELAGGFNEQF
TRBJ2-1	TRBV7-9	ASSLGWGKSGRSYNEQF
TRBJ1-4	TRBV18	ASSTGQANLSVEKLF
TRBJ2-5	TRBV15	ATSRDGGGAETQY
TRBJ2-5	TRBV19	ASSTLRSTSGRETQY
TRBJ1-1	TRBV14	ASSQDEGGFLTEAF
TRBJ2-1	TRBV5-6	ASSLVGLAGNNEQF
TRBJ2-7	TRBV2	ASSNTGYEQY
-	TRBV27	ASSLLAGGWAGEQY
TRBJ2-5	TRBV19	ASSGTSGGQETQY
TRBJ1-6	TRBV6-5	ASSPEVYRSPLH
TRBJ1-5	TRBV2	ASSGTSNQPQH
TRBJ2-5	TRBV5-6	ASSLSAGGETQY
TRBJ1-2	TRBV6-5	ASSYIADGNYGYT
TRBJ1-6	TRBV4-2	ASSQVSQNSPLH
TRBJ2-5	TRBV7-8	ASSPHRSGGQETQY
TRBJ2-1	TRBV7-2	ASSPRPVGGNEQF
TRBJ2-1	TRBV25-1	ASSVRTPGQSSAEQF
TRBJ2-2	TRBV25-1	ASQSRLGELF
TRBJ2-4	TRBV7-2	ASSLVTGVAKNIQY
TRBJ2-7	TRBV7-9	SSSFPGRQSSYEQY
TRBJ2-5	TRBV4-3	ASSQDRQGWMQTQY
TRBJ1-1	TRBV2	ASREPGLIDTEAF